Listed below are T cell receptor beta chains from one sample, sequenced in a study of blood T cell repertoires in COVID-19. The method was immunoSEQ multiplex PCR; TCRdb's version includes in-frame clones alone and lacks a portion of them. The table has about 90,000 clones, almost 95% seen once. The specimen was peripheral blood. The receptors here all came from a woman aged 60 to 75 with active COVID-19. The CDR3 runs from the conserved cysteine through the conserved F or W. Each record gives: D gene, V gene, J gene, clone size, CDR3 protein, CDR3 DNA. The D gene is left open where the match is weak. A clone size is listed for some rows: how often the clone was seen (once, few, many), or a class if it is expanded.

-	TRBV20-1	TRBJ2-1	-	CSASKGGSLNEQFF	TGCAGTGCTAGTAAAGGAGGGTCCCTCAATGAGCAGTTCTTC
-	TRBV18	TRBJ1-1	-	CASSLRRYTEAFF	TGTGCCAGCTCACTTCGGAGGTACACTGAAGCTTTCTTT
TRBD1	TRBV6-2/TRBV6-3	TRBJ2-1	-	CASSSRGNEQFF	TGTGCCAGCAGTTCCAGGGGGAATGAGCAGTTCTTC
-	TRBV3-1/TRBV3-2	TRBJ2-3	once	CASSHGLADNTDTQYF	TGTGCCAGCAGCCACGGTTTAGCGGACAACACAGATACGCAGTATTTT
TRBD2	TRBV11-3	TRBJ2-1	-	CASSYGTSPNIF	TGTGCCAGCAGCTACGGGACTAGCCCAAACATCTTC
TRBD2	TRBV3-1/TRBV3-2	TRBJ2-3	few	CASSSGRLAGSDTQYF	TGTGCCAGCAGCTCGGGGAGGCTAGCGGGTTCAGATACGCAGTATTTT
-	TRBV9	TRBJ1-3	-	CASSPQNSGNTIYF	TGTGCCAGCAGCCCACAGAACTCTGGAAACACCATATATTTT
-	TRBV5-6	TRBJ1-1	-	CASSLGGAGTEAFF	TGTGCCAGCAGCTTGGGGGGAGCAGGCACTGAAGCTTTCTTT
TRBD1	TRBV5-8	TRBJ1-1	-	CASSINRGDEAFF	TGTGCCAGCAGCATTAACAGGGGGGATGAAGCTTTCTTT
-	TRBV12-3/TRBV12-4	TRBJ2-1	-	CASGLYNEQFF	TGTGCCAGTGGCCTCTACAATGAGCAGTTCTTC
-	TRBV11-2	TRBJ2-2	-	CASSLGYTANTGELFF	TGTGCCAGCAGTTTAGGGTACACCGCGAACACCGGGGAGCTGTTTTTT
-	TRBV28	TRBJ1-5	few	CASSEPSYRKGDQPQHF	TGTGCCAGCAGTGAACCCTCTTACAGGAAAGGGGATCAGCCCCAGCATTTT
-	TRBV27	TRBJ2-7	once	CASSRTGSYEQYF	TGTGCCAGCAGTCGAACAGGCTCCTACGAGCAGTACTTC
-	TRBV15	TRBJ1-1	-	CATSRGGLENTEAFF	TGTGCCACCAGCAGAGGGGGCCTCGAGAACACTGAAGCTTTCTTT
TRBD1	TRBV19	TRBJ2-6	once	CASSERTGNSGANVLTF	TGTGCCAGTAGTGAACGGACAGGAAACTCTGGGGCCAACGTCCTGACTTTC